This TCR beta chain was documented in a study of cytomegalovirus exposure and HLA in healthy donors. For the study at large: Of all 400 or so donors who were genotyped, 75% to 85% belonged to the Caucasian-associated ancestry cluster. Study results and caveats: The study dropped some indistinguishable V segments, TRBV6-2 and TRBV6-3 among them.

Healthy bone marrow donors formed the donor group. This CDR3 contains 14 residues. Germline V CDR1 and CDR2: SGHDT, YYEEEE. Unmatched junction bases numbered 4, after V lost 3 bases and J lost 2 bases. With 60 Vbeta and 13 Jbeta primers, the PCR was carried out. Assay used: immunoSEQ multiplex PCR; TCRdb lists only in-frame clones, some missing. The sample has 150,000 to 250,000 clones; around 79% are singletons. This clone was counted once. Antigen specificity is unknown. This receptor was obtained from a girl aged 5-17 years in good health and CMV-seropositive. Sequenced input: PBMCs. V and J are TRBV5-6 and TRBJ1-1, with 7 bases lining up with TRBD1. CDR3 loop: CASSSGQPNTEAFF. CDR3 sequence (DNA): TGTGCCAGCAGCTCGGGACAGCCAAACACTGAAGCTTTCTTT. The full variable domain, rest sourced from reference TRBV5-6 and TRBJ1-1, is DAGVTQSPTHLIKTRGQQVTLRCSPKSGHDTVSWYQQALGQGPQFIFQYYEEEERQRGNFPDRFSGHQFPNYSSELNVNALLLGDSALYLCASSSGQPNTEAFFGQGTRLTVV.